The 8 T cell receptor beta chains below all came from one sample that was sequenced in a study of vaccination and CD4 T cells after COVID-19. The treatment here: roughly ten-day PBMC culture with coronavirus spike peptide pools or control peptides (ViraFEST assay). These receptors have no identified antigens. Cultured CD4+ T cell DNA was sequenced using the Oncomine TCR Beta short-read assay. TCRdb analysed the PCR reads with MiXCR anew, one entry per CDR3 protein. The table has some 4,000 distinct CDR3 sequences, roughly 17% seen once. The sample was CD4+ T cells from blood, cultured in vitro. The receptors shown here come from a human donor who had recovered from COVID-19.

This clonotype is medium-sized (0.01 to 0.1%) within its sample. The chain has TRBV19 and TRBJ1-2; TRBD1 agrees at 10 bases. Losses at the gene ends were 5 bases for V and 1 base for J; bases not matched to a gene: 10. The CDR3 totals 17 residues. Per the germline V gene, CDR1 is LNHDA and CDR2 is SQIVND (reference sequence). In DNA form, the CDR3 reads TGTGCCAGTAGTCCCAAGGGGACAGGGGCCCTTAACTATGGCTACACCTTC. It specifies CASSPKGTGALNYGYTF.

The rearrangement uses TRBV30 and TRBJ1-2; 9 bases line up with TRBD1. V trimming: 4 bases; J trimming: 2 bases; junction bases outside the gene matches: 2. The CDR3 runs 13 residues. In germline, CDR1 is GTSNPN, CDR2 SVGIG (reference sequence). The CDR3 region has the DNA TGTGCCTGGAACGACAGGGGGAACTATGGCTACACCTTC. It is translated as CAWNDRGNYGYTF.

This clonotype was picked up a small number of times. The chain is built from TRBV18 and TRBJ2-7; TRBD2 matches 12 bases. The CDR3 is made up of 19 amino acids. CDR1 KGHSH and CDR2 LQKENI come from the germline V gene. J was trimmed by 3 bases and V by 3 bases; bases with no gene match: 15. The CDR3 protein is CASSPLTTSGGPHRYEQYF. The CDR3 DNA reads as TGTGCCAGCTCACCCTTGACGACTAGCGGGGGCCCCCATCGCTACGAGCAGTACTTC.

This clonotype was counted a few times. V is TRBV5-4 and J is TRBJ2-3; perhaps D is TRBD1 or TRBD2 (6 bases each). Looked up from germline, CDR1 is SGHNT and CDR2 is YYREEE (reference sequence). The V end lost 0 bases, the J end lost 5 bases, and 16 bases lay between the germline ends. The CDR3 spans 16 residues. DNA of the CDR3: TGTGCCAGCAGCTTGGAGCCCAGCAGGGGACTAGATACGCAGTATTTT. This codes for CASSLEPSRGLDTQYF.

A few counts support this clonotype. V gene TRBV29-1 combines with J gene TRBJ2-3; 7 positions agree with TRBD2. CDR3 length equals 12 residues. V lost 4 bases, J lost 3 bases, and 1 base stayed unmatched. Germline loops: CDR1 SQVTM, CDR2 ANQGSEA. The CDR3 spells CSVGEGTDTQYF. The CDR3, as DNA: TGCAGCGTTGGGGAGGGAACAGATACGCAGTATTTT.

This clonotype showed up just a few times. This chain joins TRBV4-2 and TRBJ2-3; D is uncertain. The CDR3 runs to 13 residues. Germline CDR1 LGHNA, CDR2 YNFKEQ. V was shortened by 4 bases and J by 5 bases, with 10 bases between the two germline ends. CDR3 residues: CASSRPAGDTQYF. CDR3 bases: TGTGCCAGCAGCCGCCCAGCCGGAGATACGCAGTATTTT.

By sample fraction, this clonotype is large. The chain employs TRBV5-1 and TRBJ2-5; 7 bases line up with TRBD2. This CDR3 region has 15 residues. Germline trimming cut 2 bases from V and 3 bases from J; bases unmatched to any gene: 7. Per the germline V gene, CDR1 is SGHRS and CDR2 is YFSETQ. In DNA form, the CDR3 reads TGCGCCAGCAGCTTACGTGGGGGAGGGGAAGAGACCCAGTACTTC. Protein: CASSLRGGGEETQYF.

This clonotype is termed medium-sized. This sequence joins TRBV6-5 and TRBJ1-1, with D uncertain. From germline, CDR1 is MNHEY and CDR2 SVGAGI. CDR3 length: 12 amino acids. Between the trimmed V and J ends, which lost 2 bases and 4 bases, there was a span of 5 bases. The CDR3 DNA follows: TGTGCCAGCAGTTACGGGAGCACTGAAGCTTTCTTT. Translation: CASSYGSTEAFF.